One and the same sample provided the 9 T cell receptor beta chains below, sequenced in a study of T cell responses to AZD1222 COVID-19 vaccine. Generated by immunoSEQ multiplex PCR, the TCRdb table keeps only in-frame clones and is missing some. The sample has 95,000 to 110,000 clones; 70% to 90% are singletons. The source material was peripheral blood, sampled 28 days after the second AZD1222 dose. The receptors shown here come from an adult who received the AZD1222 COVID-19 vaccine.

The table lists this clone with a few counts. This chain uses TRBV7-9 with TRBJ1-1; 9 nucleotides match TRBD1. Germline V gene data show CDR1 as SEHNR and CDR2 as FQNEAQ (reference sequence). V lost 2 bases and J lost 8; bases outside the gene matches: 9. This CDR3 comprises 15 residues. The CDR3 is CASSLTGQGILEAFF. The CDR3 region has the DNA TGTGCCAGCAGCTTAACAGGACAGGGGATTCTAGAAGCTTTCTTT.

This chain joins TRBV28 and TRBJ2-2, with D unclear. Germline values: CDR1 MDHEN, CDR2 SYDVKM. The CDR3 runs to 13 residues. The germline V and J ends were trimmed by 5 bases and 8 bases, with 12 bases remaining between them. The CDR3 nucleotides are TGTGCCAGCAGTCTACCAGGAAGGGGGGAGCTGTTTTTT. The encoded protein is CASSLPGRGELFF.

The chain is built from TRBV10-3 and TRBJ2-7; a possible D gene is TRBD2 (6 bases). The germline V and J ends were trimmed by 2 bases and 2 bases, with 10 bases remaining between them. Germline V gene lookup returns CDR1 ENHRY and CDR2 SYGVKD. The CDR3 consists of 14 residues. CDR3 nucleotides: TGTGCCATCAGTGAGAGGGAGGACGCCTACGAGCAGTACTTC. Its translation is CAISEREDAYEQYF.

The rearrangement joins TRBV15 to TRBJ1-5; D is undetermined. The CDR3 spans 14 residues. Per the germline V gene, CDR1 is LNHNV and CDR2 is YYDKDF (reference sequence). V shed 0 bases and J shed 4 bases, with 7 bases lying between them. Written as DNA, the CDR3 is TGTGCCACCAGCAGAGATCGCAGAAATCAGCCCCAGCATTTT. Amino acid sequence: CATSRDRRNQPQHF.

The chain uses TRBV19 and TRBJ1-6; D is unresolved. V was shortened by 7 bases and J by 3 bases, with 16 bases between the two germline ends. In germline, CDR1 is LNHDA, CDR2 SQIVND (reference sequence). This CDR3 has 16 residues. This CDR3 is CASTPQDGHYNSPLHF. The CDR3 DNA is TGTGCCAGTACCCCGCAGGATGGGCACTATAATTCACCCCTCCACTTT.

The V gene is TRBV2, the J gene TRBJ2-6, with no clear D. The CDR3 is 16 residues long. CDR1 and CDR2 from the germline V gene are SNHLY and FYNNEI. Trimming removed 4 bases from V and 2 bases from J, with 12 bases in between. CDR3 DNA sequence: TGTGCCAGCAGTGTTGGCCGGACCCCTGGGGCCAACGTCCTGACTTTC. This codes for CASSVGRTPGANVLTF.

The chain carries TRBV6-2 or TRBV6-3 and TRBJ2-3, with D unclear. CDR1 and CDR2 from the germline V gene are MNHEY and SVGEGT. V shed 2 bases and J shed 0 bases, with 9 bases lying between them. This CDR3 spans 15 amino acids. The CDR3: CASSYRSSSTDTQYF. In DNA form, the CDR3 reads TGTGCCAGCAGTTACCGGTCAAGTAGCACAGATACGCAGTATTTT.

The CDR3 loop is CASILTGDTEAFF. CDR3 DNA: TGTGCCAGCATCCTAACAGGGGACACTGAAGCTTTCTTT. The chain links TRBV7-9 to TRBJ1-1; TRBD1 agrees at 7 bases. CDR1 and CDR2 (germline): SEHNR, FQNEAQ (reference sequence). This CDR3 is 13 amino acids long. J was trimmed by 3 bases and V by 7 bases; bases with no gene match: 5.

J is TRBJ2-1 and V is TRBV20-1; D may be TRBD1 (5 bases). The CDR3 contains 11 residues. V was clipped by 3 bases and J by 8 bases, with 8 bases between them. Germline V gene lookup returns CDR1 DFQATT and CDR2 SNEGSKA (reference sequence). CDR3 region: CSARWGDEQFF. The CDR3 DNA reads TGCAGTGCTAGGTGGGGCGATGAGCAGTTCTTC.